These T cell receptor beta chains were read from a single sample in a study of Ad26.COV2.S vaccination and SARS-CoV-2 variants. Assay: immunoSEQ multiplex PCR; the TCRdb copy retains only in-frame clones and omits some. The data show 350,000 to 600,000 clones, about nine tenths seen once. Here the sequenced sample was peripheral blood, taken in a trial of Ad26.COV2.S vaccine versus placebo. All receptors derive from a person aged 18-65 years who received the Ad26.COV2.S COVID-19 vaccine or a placebo. Each CDR3 is given with its conserved first and last residue. D genes are given only for firm matches. Clone size is shown for a subset of rows, as once, few, many or a class of expanded clone.

TRBJ2-1,-,TRBV27,TRBD1,TGTGCCAGCAGTCCGGGGACAGGCAATGAGCAGTTCTTC,CASSPGTGNEQFF
TRBJ2-5,-,TRBV30,TRBD2,TGTGCCTGGAGGGCCCGGGGGGGGTACCAAGAGACCCAGTACTTC,CAWRARGGYQETQYF
TRBJ2-1,-,TRBV18,TRBD1,TGTGCCAGCTCACAGGACAGGCTCTACAATGAGCAGTTCTTC,CASSQDRLYNEQFF
TRBJ1-1,-,TRBV7-9,TRBD1,TGTGCCAGCAGCTCACTGCGACAGGGGGCTTGGAACACTGAAGCTTTCTTT,CASSSLRQGAWNTEAFF
TRBJ1-1,-,TRBV2,-,TGTGCCAGCAGCCGGACGGGTCCGGACACTGAAGCTTTCTTT,CASSRTGPDTEAFF
TRBJ2-3,-,TRBV27,-,TGTGCCAGCAGTTTAGGGAGGGGGTCTAAAGATACGCAGTATTTT,CASSLGRGSKDTQYF
TRBJ2-1,-,TRBV7-6,TRBD2,TGTGCCAGCAGTCTAGCGGGAGGGTACAATGAGCAGTTCTTC,CASSLAGGYNEQFF
TRBJ2-1,-,TRBV3-1/TRBV3-2,TRBD2,TGTGCCAGCAGCAACGGGGGGGGAAACTATAATGAGCAGTTCTTC,CASSNGGGNYNEQFF
TRBJ1-2,-,TRBV9,TRBD1,TGTGCCAGCAGCGGTACTCGGACAGGGTCGAACTATGGCTACACCTTC,CASSGTRTGSNYGYTF
TRBJ1-1,-,TRBV28,-,TGTGCCAGCACCCCCCCCGCCGTGAAGTGGATTGCGAACACTGAAGCTTTCTTT,CASTPPAVKWIANTEAFF
TRBJ1-2,-,TRBV7-9,TRBD1,TGTGCCAGCAGCTTAGCGGGACAGCATAACTATGGCTACACCTTC,CASSLAGQHNYGYTF
TRBJ1-1,-,TRBV15,-,TGTGCCACCAGCAGAGATCGGACCGGGACCACTGAAGCTTTCTTT,CATSRDRTGTTEAFF
TRBJ1-2,-,TRBV2,-,TGTGCCAGCGGCCCCCGGGGATATGGCTACACCTTC,CASGPRGYGYTF
TRBJ2-7,-,TRBV5-5,TRBD1,TGTGCCAGCAGCTGGGACAGGGACTCCTACGAGCAGTACTTC,CASSWDRDSYEQYF
TRBJ1-6,-,TRBV6-6,TRBD1,TGTGCCAGCAGTCCAGGACAGGGGTATAATTCACCCCTCCACTTT,CASSPGQGYNSPLHF
TRBJ1-2,-,TRBV9,TRBD1,TGTGCCAGCAGCGGGACAGGGGGCTTCTATGGCTACACCTTC,CASSGTGGFYGYTF
TRBJ1-1,once,TRBV10-3,-,TGTGCCAGCATGGACAGTTTGAACACTGAAGCTTTCTTT,CASMDSLNTEAFF
TRBJ1-1,-,TRBV3-1/TRBV3-2,TRBD1,TGTGCCAGCAACCAACCAGGGGGCTTGATGAACACTGAAGCTTTCTTT,CASNQPGGLMNTEAFF
TRBJ1-2,few,TRBV29-1,-,TGCAGCGTTGAATATGGTGGCACCGTCGGCTATGGCTACACCTTC,CSVEYGGTVGYGYTF
TRBJ1-5,few,TRBV7-9,-,TGTGCCAGCAGCTTATCGGGGGAGGGGTGGCAGCCCCAGCATTTT,CASSLSGEGWQPQHF
TRBJ1-2,-,TRBV30,-,TGTGCCTCAGAAGAAGGACAGAAGAGCTATGGCTACACCTTC,CASEEGQKSYGYTF
TRBJ1-1,-,TRBV5-1,-,TGCGCCAGCAGCCTCAAGACAGACCTGAACACTGAAGCTTTCTTT,CASSLKTDLNTEAFF
TRBJ1-3,-,TRBV12-3/TRBV12-4,TRBD1,TGTGCCAGCAGTCGGGACAGGGGGGACACCATATATTTT,CASSRDRGDTIYF